Listed here is a single TCR beta chain. Its target is unknown. Amplification used 60 Vbeta primers and 13 Jbeta primers. Repertoires were generated with immunoSEQ multiplex PCR, while TCRdb's copy carries only in-frame clones and drops some. Found here are about 200,000 clones, roughly 80% of them singletons; the top ten hold 1.5% to 2%. This sample is part of a study of cytomegalovirus exposure and HLA in healthy donors. Study-wide background: Approximately 85 million unique TCRs from HLA-typed donors were held in an early data release. Across roughly 400 genotyped donors, 81% landed in the Caucasian-associated ancestry cluster.

The length of the CDR3 is 15 residues. Germline V gene sequence: CDR1 LGHNT, CDR2 FRNRAP. V lost 8 bases and J lost 3, with 19 bases in between. Study-wide findings and caveats: In vitro assays verified that a few CMV-associated chains recognized CMV antigens specifically. Later work associated over 15,000 TCR beta sequences with HLA alleles at 0.05 false discovery rate.

This TCR was recovered from a woman in her forties or fifties in good health and CMV-seronegative. The chain is built from TRBV12-5 and TRBJ1-1; weak D call: TRBD1 (5 bases). Sequencing was carried out using PBMCs. The CDR3 is CASNDKGRVDTEAFF. CDR3 DNA sequence: TGTGCTAGTAACGACAAGGGGCGAGTTGACACTGAAGCTTTCTTT.